Listed below are T cell receptor beta chains from one sample, sequenced in a study of T cell responses to AZD1222 COVID-19 vaccine. Assay used: immunoSEQ multiplex PCR; TCRdb lists only in-frame clones, some missing. The sample lists about 190,000 clones; more than 75% were seen once. This material consisted of peripheral blood, taken on day 0 of MenACWY control vaccination. These receptors came from an adult in good health. Each CDR3 is given with its conserved first and last residue. D genes are given only for firm matches.

>TRBD1|14|TRBJ1-2|TRBV28
CAACRDRGIYGYTF
>-|13|TRBJ2-7|TRBV3-1/TRBV3-2
CASSQGGIHEQYF
>-|15|TRBJ1-5|TRBV9
CASSVGGAGNQPQHF
>-|15|TRBJ2-7|TRBV25-1
CASSESWGPVYEQYF
>-|15|TRBJ1-4|TRBV30
CAWSADRATNEKLFF
>TRBD1|14|TRBJ1-1|TRBV5-1
CASSPGQVNTEAFF
>TRBD1|10|TRBJ1-1|TRBV2
CASRGQEAFF
>TRBD1|16|TRBJ1-4|TRBV27
CASSELTGTAHEKLFF
>-|15|TRBJ2-3|TRBV11-3
CASSPGDTSTDTQYF
>-|14|TRBJ1-5|TRBV28
CASSYHQNNQPQHF
>-|12|TRBJ1-6|TRBV30
CAWSYGNSPLHF
>-|14|TRBJ2-7|TRBV19
CASSGGQSSYEQYF